These 5 T cell receptor beta chains were sequenced from one sample in a study of tumor-infiltrating lymphocytes in primary liver carcinoma. Each 20-30 mg portion of unsorted bulk tissue served as the source for co-extraction of RNA and DNA. A constant-region primer primed TCR beta cDNA synthesis from 450 to 550 ng of total RNA. Nested multiplex PCR, run for three rounds with slightly modified ARM-PCR, yielded TCR beta libraries. Running roughly 10 cycles apiece, the first two PCR rounds relied on TRBV1-TRBV30 forward primers together with a C-beta reverse primer. One entry per CDR3 protein results from TCRdb running MiXCR on the multiplex PCR reads. The sample shows about 120,000 distinct CDR3 sequences, around 70% of them seen only once. Material: tumor-adjacent normal liver tissue. The receptor source for this set is a woman aged 55-69 years with primary liver carcinoma and hepatitis B virus infection.

This clonotype was found many times. The chain couples TRBV12-3 or TRBV12-4 to TRBJ2-3; perhaps TRBD2 as D (5 bases). This CDR3 region has 13 residues. Deletions cut 3 bases from V and 2 bases from J, with 6 bases between. The CDR3 loop reads CASSFGDTDTQYF. The CDR3 DNA follows: TGTGCCAGCAGTTTCGGGGACACAGATACGCAGTATTTT.

This clonotype was recorded once. A read error may produce the germline difference seen at one junction end. This chain connects TRBV28 to TRBJ2-7, with 7 bases fitting TRBD2. Germline V gene sequence: CDR1 MDHEN, CDR2 SYDVKM. The CDR3 runs to 14 residues. CDR3 sequence: CASSQGGSPYEQYF. The CDR3 nucleotides are TGTGCTAGCAGCCAAGGCGGGAGTCCCTACGAGCAGTACTTC.

As regards this clonotype: A read error may produce the germline difference seen at one junction end. This chain joins TRBV6-1 and TRBJ2-7; D gene uncertain. The CDR3 extends over 15 amino acids. CDR1 MNHNS and CDR2 SASEGT come from the germline V gene. The CDR3 DNA reads TGTACCAGCAGTTTATCCAGCGTCCTCTTCTACGAGCAGTACTTC. Protein: CTSSLSSVLFYEQYF.

The rearrangement joins TRBV20-1 to TRBJ2-5; TRBD2 agrees at 13 bases. CDR1 is DFQATT and CDR2 is SNEGSKA in the germline V gene (reference sequence). The CDR3 consists of 14 residues. The V segment lost 1 base and the J segment 5 bases; nucleotides outside the gene matches: 1. In nucleotides, the CDR3 is TGCAGTGCTAGAGGGACTAGCGGGAGTGAGACCCAGTACTTC. Translation: CSARGTSGSETQYF.

As for this clonotype: Germline and junction disagree at one end, which may indicate a read error. The chain is built from TRBV11-2 and TRBJ1-6; D is undetermined. The V gene's germline CDR1 is SGHAT and CDR2 FQNNGV. This CDR3 is 14 amino acids long. Here the CDR3 DNA reads TGTGCCAGCAGTGAGTTTTGGTCAAATTCATCCCTCCACTTT. This encodes CASSEFWSNSSLHF.